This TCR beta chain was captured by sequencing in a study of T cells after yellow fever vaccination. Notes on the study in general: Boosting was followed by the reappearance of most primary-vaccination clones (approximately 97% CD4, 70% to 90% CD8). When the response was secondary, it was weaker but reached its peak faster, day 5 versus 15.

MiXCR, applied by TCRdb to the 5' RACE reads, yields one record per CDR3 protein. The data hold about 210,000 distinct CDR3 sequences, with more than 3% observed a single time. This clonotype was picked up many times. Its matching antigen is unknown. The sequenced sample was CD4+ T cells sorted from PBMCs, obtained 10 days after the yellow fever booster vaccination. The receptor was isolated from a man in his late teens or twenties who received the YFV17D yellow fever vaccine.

CDR3 region: CSAIPDNYGYTF. DNA of the CDR3: TGCAGTGCTATTCCGGATAACTATGGCTACACCTTC. The genes are TRBV20-1 and TRBJ1-2; D not certain. The CDR3 has 12 residues. V was shortened by 4 bases and J by 1 base, with 7 bases between the two germline ends. The germline V gene encodes CDR1 DFQATT and CDR2 SNEGSKA (reference sequence).